This T cell receptor (beta chain) was captured in a study of blood T cell repertoires in COVID-19. About the study: There were acute and convalescent COVID-19 samples, and they came from the United States, Italy and Spain. Sample material is recorded as cDNA or gDNA derived from T cells, B-cell-depleted T cells, or PBMCs.

In the authors' methods: Amplification with reference gene primers provided the estimates of nucleated cell counts. Repertoires were generated with immunoSEQ multiplex PCR, while TCRdb's copy carries only in-frame clones and drops some. V and J calls and clone size are those listed in that table; D and trimming were worked out from the DNA. The table lists 200,000 to 250,000 clones, 85% of them singletons. V lost 8 bases, J lost 5 bases, and 4 bases stayed unmatched. The CDR3 has 13 residues. Germline values: CDR1 LNHDA, CDR2 SQIVND (reference sequence). The J gene is TRBJ2-5, the V gene TRBV19; the match to TRBD1 covers 11 bases. This TCR derives from a woman between 55 and 75 years old with active or convalescent COVID-19. Material: peripheral blood. CDR3 bases: TGTGCCAGTGGTAGGACAGGGGGCGAGACCCAGTACTTC. Protein: CASGRTGGETQYF. Full variable domain (rest looked up from reference TRBV19 and TRBJ2-5): DGGITQSPKYLFRKEGQNVTLSCEQNLNHDAMYWYRQDPGQGLRLIYYSQIVNDFQKGDIAEGYSVSREKKESFPLTVTSAQKNPTAFYLCASGRTGGETQYFGPGTRLLVL.